This T cell receptor (beta chain) was obtained from a study of blood T cell repertoires in COVID-19 (dated by TCRdb to between 2020 and 2021). Concerning the study at large: Collaborator samples came from the United States, Italy and Spain and covered acute and convalescent phases of COVID-19. The prospective study material was composed of cDNA or gDNA derived from T cells, B-cell-depleted T cells, or PBMCs. Deeply sampled blood TCRbeta repertoires from subjects exposed to, actively infected with, or recovered from COVID-19 were included in the dataset. A freely available public database, intended as a resource for researchers studying the immune response to SARS-CoV-2, is where the repertoires were released. Samples were obtained from the ongoing ImmuneRACE study (first 160 participants) and from 1,254 subjects provided by 6 global collaborators. The sample metadata nearly always contained a de-identified subject ID, COVID-19 status, age in years and sex. HLA class I and class II types, where available, came from metadata supplied by the sample provider rather than from assay-based typing. Study-wide findings and limitations: The quantity of clinical and demographic metadata differed by source and by participant and was supplied without curation.

TCRbeta CDR3 regions were amplified from genomic DNA using the immunoSEQ Assay, a bias-controlled multiplex PCR. The published analysis was carried out like this. Nucleated cell counts per sample were estimated from amplification of reference gene primers within the assay. To quantify the absolute abundance of each unique TCRbeta CDR3 rearrangement, sequence reads were collapsed and filtered. For each sample, productive Simpson clonality was calculated as the square root of Simpson's diversity index over productive rearrangements. This is the immuneACCESS table as TCRdb keeps it, with only in-frame sequences that have V and J called. A part of the clones is gone; compared with another copy, unresolved V genes explain less than half, and the rest is unexplained. V, J and clone size are those of that table, while D and trimming were read from the DNA. Recorded for this sample are 150,000 or so clones; about 80% of them occurred a single time. The top ten hold over 10% of the sample.

This clone was observed a single time. Its antigen remains unidentified. Per-base qualities were not stored, and no clone one base away is much larger. One collaborating source in Seattle enrolled patients during active infection and followed them longitudinally through the course of disease. Collaborating institutions collected whole blood in K2EDTA tubes following their own protocols. For TCRbeta analysis, collaborators shipped samples in one of three forms: frozen whole blood, isolated PBMCs, or DNA extracted from either of those sample types. Input material: peripheral blood. The clonotype was recovered from a woman in her fifties or sixties with COVID-19, enrolled during active disease.

CDR3 loop: CASSDRQRNTIYF. In nucleotide form, the sequence is TGTGCCAGCAGTGATCGACAGAGAAACACCATATATTTT. The chain was built from TRBV6-1 and TRBJ1-3; a tentative D call is TRBD1 (5 bases match). The CDR3 holds 13 amino acids from the cysteine to the phenylalanine. This entry keeps only the CDR3 DNA: 39 bases, framed from base 1. CDR1 and CDR2, looked up from the germline V gene, are MNHNS and SASEGT. Relative to germline, V is 3 bases shorter and J is 5 bases shorter, with 8 bases between their ends.